Listed here are 23 T cell receptor beta chains from one sample, sequenced in a study of T cell responses to AZD1222 COVID-19 vaccine. Profiling relied on immunoSEQ multiplex PCR, and the TCRdb table lists in-frame clones only, not all of them. The sample holds approximately 120,000 clones, approximately 90% seen once. This sample comprised peripheral blood, obtained on day 0 of AZD1222 vaccination. Receptors originate from an adult in good health.

The V call is TRBV11-2, the J call TRBJ1-4; 7 bases line up with TRBD1. Trimming removed 4 bases from V and 8 bases from J; junction bases left unmatched: 13. CDR1 is SGHAT, CDR2 FQNNGV, per germline. The CDR3 runs 16 residues. The DNA for the CDR3 is TGTGCCAGCAGCTCGGGGTCGGGGACAGCCCAGGAAAAACTGTTTTTT. Its translation: CASSSGSGTAQEKLFF. Variable domain in full (rest from reference TRBV11-2 and TRBJ1-4): EAGVAQSPRYKIIEKRQSVAFWCNPISGHATLYWYQQILGQGPKLLIQFQNNGVVDDSQLPKDRFSAERLKGVDSTLKIQPAKLEDSAVYLCASSSGSGTAQEKLFFGSGTQLSVL.

The chain employs TRBV28 and TRBJ1-5, with 12 nucleotides matching TRBD1. V gave up 7 bases and J gave up 7 bases; unmatched junction bases: 8. In germline, CDR1 is MDHEN, CDR2 SYDVKM. This CDR3 spans 15 amino acids. CDR3 DNA: TGTGCCAGCACCGGGGACAGGGGGCGCGACCAGCCCCAGCATTTT. This sequence encodes CASTGDRGRDQPQHF. Drawing the rest from reference TRBV28 and TRBJ1-5, the complete variable domain is DVKVTQSSRYLVKRTGEKVFLECVQDMDHENMFWYRQDPGLGLRLIYFSYDVKMKEKGDIPEGYSVSREKKERFSLILESASTNQTSMYLCASTGDRGRDQPQHFGDGTRLSIL.

The chain carries TRBV9 and TRBJ2-1; D tentatively reads TRBD1 or TRBD2 (5 bases each). V dropped 2 bases and J dropped 3 bases, with 9 bases sitting between them. The CDR3 covers 14 residues. Germline loops: CDR1 SGDLS, CDR2 YYNGEE. This CDR3 is CASSVWDGYNEQFF. In DNA, the CDR3 is TGTGCCAGCAGCGTTTGGGACGGCTACAATGAGCAGTTCTTC.

The chain recombines TRBV27 with TRBJ1-2, with D uncertain. The CDR3 has 12 residues. V shed 6 bases and J shed 4 bases, with 9 bases lying between them. Per germline, CDR1 MNHEY and CDR2 SMNVEV (reference sequence). CDR3 sequence (DNA): TGTGCCAGCAGGGGGTTGCCCTATGGCTACACCTTC. Translating gives CASRGLPYGYTF.

A single count supports this clone. V usage is TRBV5-1 and J usage is TRBJ2-5, with 12 bases lining up with TRBD2. J gave up 4 bases and V 0 bases, and 4 bases lay outside the gene matches. Germline assignment: CDR1 SGHRS and CDR2 YFSETQ. CDR3 length: 16 amino acids. The CDR3 here is CASSLDPSGRGETQYF. The CDR3 coding sequence is TGCGCCAGCAGCTTGGATCCTAGCGGGAGGGGAGAGACCCAGTACTTC.

This clone was found once. This sequence joins TRBV7-2 and TRBJ1-2; tentative D call: TRBD1 (6 bases). With 3 bases removed from V and 4 bases from J, the gap between germline ends came to 21 bases. CDR1 and CDR2 from the germline V gene are SGHTA and FQGNSA. The CDR3 has 17 amino acids. The CDR3 nucleotides are TGTGCCAGCAGCTTGAGAGGTGGGGGGGGCGCGAGCTATGGCTACACCTTC. Amino acid sequence: CASSLRGGGGASYGYTF.

The chain couples TRBV11-2 to TRBJ2-7, with 8 bases that match TRBD2. The CDR3 contains 19 residues. Germline V lookup: CDR1 SGHAT, CDR2 FQNNGV. The trim removed 3 bases at V and 3 bases at J, leaving 19 bases unmatched. CDR3 sequence: CASSFGGSTRGSGNYEQYF. The CDR3 nucleotides read TGTGCCAGCAGCTTCGGCGGCTCCACCAGGGGTAGCGGGAACTACGAGCAGTACTTC.

This clone was counted a single time. The CDR3 nucleotides are TGTGCCATCAGTGAGTCCCCCCTCCGGGACACCTTC. It encodes CAISESPLRDTF. The chain has TRBV10-3 and TRBJ1-2; D unresolved. This CDR3 has 12 amino acids. Germline V lookup: CDR1 ENHRY, CDR2 SYGVKD. V was pared by 0 bases and J by 12 bases, with 11 bases between.

The chain uses TRBV11-2 and TRBJ2-2; the D gene is possibly TRBD2 (6 bases). There are 13 residues in the CDR3. The germline gives CDR1 SGHAT, CDR2 FQNNGV. V was clipped by 0 bases and J by 11 bases, with 10 bases between them. As DNA, the CDR3 is TGTGCCAGCAGCTTAGAGGTGGCGGGAGAGCTGTTTTTT. Its translation: CASSLEVAGELFF.

V usage is TRBV6-1 and J usage is TRBJ2-7; D not resolved. Trimming cost V 2 bases and J 0 bases, with 5 bases left between them. The germline CDR1 and CDR2 sequences are MNHNS and SASEGT. The CDR3 is 13 residues long. CDR3 amino acids: CASSESSSYEQYF. The CDR3 region has the DNA TGTGCCAGCAGTGAAAGCAGCTCCTACGAGCAGTACTTC.

The rearrangement uses TRBV19 and TRBJ2-2; no reliable D call. The V end was cut by 6 bases, the J end by 6 bases, with 8 bases between. This CDR3 comprises 12 residues. CDR1 LNHDA and CDR2 SQIVND come from the germline V gene (reference sequence). The CDR3: CASSRRAGELFF. The DNA for the CDR3 is TGTGCCAGTAGCCGACGAGCCGGGGAGCTGTTTTTT. The variable domain in full, with the rest retrieved from reference TRBV19 and TRBJ2-2, is DGGITQSPKYLFRKEGQNVTLSCEQNLNHDAMYWYRQDPGQGLRLIYYSQIVNDFQKGDIAEGYSVSREKKESFPLTVTSAQKNPTAFYLCASSRRAGELFFGEGSRLTVL.

V and J are TRBV27 and TRBJ1-4; weak D call: TRBD1 (6 bases). Trimming removed 4 bases at V and 0 bases at J, with 12 bases between. CDR3 length: 16 residues. The germline V gene encodes CDR1 MNHEY and CDR2 SMNVEV (reference sequence). The CDR3 reads CASSSYGGATNEKLFF. CDR3 sequence (DNA): TGTGCCAGCAGTTCCTACGGGGGCGCAACTAATGAAAAACTGTTTTTT.

This sequence joins TRBV6-5 and TRBJ2-7; D is perhaps TRBD1 (5 bases). Per the germline V gene, CDR1 is MNHEY and CDR2 is SVGAGI. The CDR3 runs to 11 residues. Trimming removed 8 bases from V and 6 bases from J, with 11 bases in between. CDR3 nucleotides: TGTGCCAGCCAAAGGGGCTCCGAGCAGTACTTC. This translates into CASQRGSEQYF.

This clone was observed a single time. The V call is TRBV2, the J call TRBJ1-5, with D hard to call. CDR1 is SNHLY and CDR2 is FYNNEI in the germline V gene. The V end was cut by 1 base, the J end by 4 bases, with 8 bases between. The CDR3 loop spans 14 amino acids. The CDR3 coding sequence is TGTGCCAGCAGTGAAGAGGGAGGGAATCAGCCCCAGCATTTT. This translates into CASSEEGGNQPQHF.

The chain couples TRBV10-3 to TRBJ1-4, with D unresolved. CDR3 length: 14 amino acids. Germline V gene sequence: CDR1 ENHRY, CDR2 SYGVKD. V lost 6 bases and J lost 0, with 8 bases in between. The CDR3 DNA follows: TGTGCCATCAGCCAAGTTGCAACTAATGAAAAACTGTTTTTT. This sequence encodes CAISQVATNEKLFF.

The chain joins TRBV19 to TRBJ2-1, with 11 bases identical to TRBD2. Trimming removed 2 bases from V and 9 bases from J; junction bases left unmatched: 9. Germline V gene lookup returns CDR1 LNHDA and CDR2 SQIVND (reference sequence). The CDR3 is 16 residues long. The CDR3 region is CASSIPTSGSGGEQFF. The CDR3 nucleotides are TGTGCCAGTAGTATACCCACTAGCGGGAGTGGCGGTGAGCAGTTCTTC.

DNA for the CDR3: TGTGCCAGCTTTCCGGGACAGGATTTACCACCCCTCCACTTT. It yields the protein CASFPGQDLPPLHF. The chain is built from TRBV5-8 and TRBJ1-6, with 8 bases lining up with TRBD1. Per the germline V gene, CDR1 is SGHTS and CDR2 is YDEGEE. The CDR3 runs to 14 residues. Trimming cost V 7 bases and J 11 bases; bases outside gene matches: 11.

The chain recombines TRBV6-6 with TRBJ1-1, with TRBD1 identical over 7 bases. V dropped 9 bases and J dropped 2; count of bases not matched to a gene: 9. From germline, CDR1 is MNHNY and CDR2 SVGAGI (reference sequence). This CDR3 comprises 14 residues. CDR3 residues: CASFGTASNTEAFF. The DNA of the CDR3 is TGTGCCAGTTTTGGGACAGCCTCCAACACTGAAGCTTTCTTT.

V is TRBV15 and J is TRBJ1-4; a weak D match, TRBD1 (5 bases). The germline gives CDR1 LNHNV, CDR2 YYDKDF (reference sequence). CDR3 size: 16 residues. V was trimmed by 1 base and J by 1 base, leaving 10 bases between them. The CDR3 DNA reads TGTGCCACCAGCAGAGGGGTGAGGGGAACTAATGAAAAACTGTTTTTT. The encoded protein is CATSRGVRGTNEKLFF.

This chain joins TRBV7-2 and TRBJ1-3; maybe TRBD1 (5 bases). Germline assignment: CDR1 SGHTA and CDR2 FQGNSA. Trimming removed 7 bases at V and 0 bases at J, with 13 bases between. The CDR3 has 15 amino acids. The DNA of the CDR3 is TGTGCCAGCATCCCTTTGGGGGGCTCTGGAAACACCATATATTTT. Translation gives CASIPLGGSGNTIYF.

CDR3 loop: CASSFSGTGGNYGYTF. CDR3 bases: TGTGCCAGCAGCTTCTCCGGGACAGGGGGCAACTATGGCTACACCTTC. The gene calls are TRBV7-9 and TRBJ1-2, with 12 bases that match TRBD1. Trimming cost V 3 bases and J 2 bases; bases outside gene matches: 4. Germline CDR1 SEHNR, CDR2 FQNEAQ (reference sequence). There are 16 residues in the CDR3. Looking up the rest from reference TRBV7-9 and TRBJ1-2 gives the full variable domain: DTGVSQNPRHKITKRGQNVTFRCDPISEHNRLYWYRQTLGQGPEFLTYFQNEAQLEKSRLLSDRFSAERPKGSFSTLEIQRTEQGDSAMYLCASSFSGTGGNYGYTFGSGTRLTVV.

J is TRBJ2-1 and V is TRBV5-6; TRBD2 matches 13 bases. The CDR3 runs 17 residues. The V segment lost 4 bases and the J segment 3 bases; nucleotides outside the gene matches: 7. Germline V gene sequence: CDR1 SGHDT, CDR2 YYEEEE. The CDR3 DNA reads as TGTGCCAGCAGCCATGGACTAGCGGGAGTGAACTACAATGAGCAGTTCTTC. Its translation: CASSHGLAGVNYNEQFF.

The chain joins TRBV7-6 to TRBJ1-1; 8 bases agree with TRBD1. With 1 base clipped from V and 0 bases from J, the junction kept 4 bases outside the gene matches. The CDR3 runs to 16 residues. Germline lookup yields CDR1 SGHVS and CDR2 FNYEAQ. CDR3 nucleotide sequence: TGTGCCAGCAGCTTAGAGGGACAGGTTATGAACACTGAAGCTTTCTTT. Translating gives CASSLEGQVMNTEAFF.